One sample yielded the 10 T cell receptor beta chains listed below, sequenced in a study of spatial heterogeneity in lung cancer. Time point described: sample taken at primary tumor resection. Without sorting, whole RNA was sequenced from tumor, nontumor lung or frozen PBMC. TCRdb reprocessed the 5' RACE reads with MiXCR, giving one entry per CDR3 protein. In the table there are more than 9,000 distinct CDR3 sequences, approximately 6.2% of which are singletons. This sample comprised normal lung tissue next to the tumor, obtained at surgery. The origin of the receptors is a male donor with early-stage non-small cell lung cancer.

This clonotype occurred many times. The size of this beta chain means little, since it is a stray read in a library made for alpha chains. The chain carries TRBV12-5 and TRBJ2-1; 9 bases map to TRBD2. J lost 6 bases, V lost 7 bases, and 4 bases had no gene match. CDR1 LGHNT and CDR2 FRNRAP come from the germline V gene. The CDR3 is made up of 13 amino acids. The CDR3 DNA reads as TGTGCTAGTGACGGACTAGCGATCAATGAGCAGTTCTTC. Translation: CASDGLAINEQFF.

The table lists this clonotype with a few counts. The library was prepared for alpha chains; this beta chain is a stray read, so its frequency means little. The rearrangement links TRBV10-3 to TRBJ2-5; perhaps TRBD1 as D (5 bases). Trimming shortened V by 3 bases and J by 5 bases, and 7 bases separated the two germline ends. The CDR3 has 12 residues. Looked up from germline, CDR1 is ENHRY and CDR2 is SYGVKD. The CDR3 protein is CAISDRDETQYF. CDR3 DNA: TGTGCCATCAGTGACAGGGATGAGACCCAGTACTTC.

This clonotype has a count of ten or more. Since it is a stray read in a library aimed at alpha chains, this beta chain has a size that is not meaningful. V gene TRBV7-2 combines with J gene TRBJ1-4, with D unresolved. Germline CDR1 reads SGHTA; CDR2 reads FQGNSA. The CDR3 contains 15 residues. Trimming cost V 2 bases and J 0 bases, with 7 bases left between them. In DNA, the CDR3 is TGTGCCAGCAGCTTAAGGGTTGCAACTAATGAAAAACTGTTTTTT. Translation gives CASSLRVATNEKLFF.

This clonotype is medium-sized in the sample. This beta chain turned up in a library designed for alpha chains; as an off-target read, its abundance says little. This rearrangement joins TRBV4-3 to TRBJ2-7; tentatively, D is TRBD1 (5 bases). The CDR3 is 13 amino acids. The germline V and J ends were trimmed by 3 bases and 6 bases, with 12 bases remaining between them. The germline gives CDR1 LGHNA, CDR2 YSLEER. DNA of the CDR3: TGCGCCAGCAGCCAGTCTGGGGCCAGCGAGCAGTACTTC. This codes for CASSQSGASEQYF.

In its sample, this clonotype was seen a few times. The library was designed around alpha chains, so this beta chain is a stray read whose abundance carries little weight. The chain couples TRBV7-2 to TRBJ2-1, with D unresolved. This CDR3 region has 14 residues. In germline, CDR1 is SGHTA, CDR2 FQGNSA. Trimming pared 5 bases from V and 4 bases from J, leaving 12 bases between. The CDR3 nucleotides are TGTGCCAGCAGCCTGACCGTTGCTTACAATGAGCAGTTCTTC. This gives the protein CASSLTVAYNEQFF.

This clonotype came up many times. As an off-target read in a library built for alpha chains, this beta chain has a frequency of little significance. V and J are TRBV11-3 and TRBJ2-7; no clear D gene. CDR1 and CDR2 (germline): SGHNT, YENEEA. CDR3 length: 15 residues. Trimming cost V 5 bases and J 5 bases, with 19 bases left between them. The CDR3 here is CASSPSNVPGNEQYF. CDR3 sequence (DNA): TGTGCCAGCAGCCCCTCTAACGTTCCTGGGAACGAGCAGTACTTC.

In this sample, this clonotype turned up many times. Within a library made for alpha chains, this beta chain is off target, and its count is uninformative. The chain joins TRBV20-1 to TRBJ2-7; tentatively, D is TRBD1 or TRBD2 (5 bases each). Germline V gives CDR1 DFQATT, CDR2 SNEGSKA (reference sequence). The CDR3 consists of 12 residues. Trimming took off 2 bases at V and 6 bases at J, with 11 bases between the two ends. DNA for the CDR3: TGCAGTGCTAGATTTACTAGGGGCGAGCAGTACTTC. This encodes CSARFTRGEQYF.

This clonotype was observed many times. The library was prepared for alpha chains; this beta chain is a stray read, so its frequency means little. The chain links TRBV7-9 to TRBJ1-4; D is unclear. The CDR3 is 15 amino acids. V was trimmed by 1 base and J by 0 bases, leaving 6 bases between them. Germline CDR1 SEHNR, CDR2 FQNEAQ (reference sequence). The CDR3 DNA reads TGTGCCAGCAGCTTAGGGGGTCCAACTAATGAAAAACTGTTTTTT. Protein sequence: CASSLGGPTNEKLFF.

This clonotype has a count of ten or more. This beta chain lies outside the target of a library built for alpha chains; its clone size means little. The CDR3 sequence is CASTTRTGSYEQYF. The CDR3, as DNA: TGTGCCAGCACCACCCGGACAGGCTCCTACGAGCAGTACTTC. The chain employs TRBV5-5 and TRBJ2-7, with 7 nucleotides matching TRBD1. Unmatched junction bases numbered 6, after V lost 6 bases and J lost 0 bases. CDR1 and CDR2 (germline): SGHKS, YYEKEE (reference sequence). The CDR3 contains 14 residues.

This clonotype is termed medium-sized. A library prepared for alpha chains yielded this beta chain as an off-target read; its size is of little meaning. The CDR3 loop reads CASSPGGLTEAFF. The CDR3, as DNA: TGTGCCAGCAGTCCGGGGGGGCTCACTGAAGCTTTCTTT. The chain joins TRBV27 to TRBJ1-1; a possible D gene is TRBD1 (6 bases). CDR3 length: 13 amino acids. Germline CDR1 reads MNHEY; CDR2 reads SMNVEV (reference sequence). Deletions cut 5 bases from V and 4 bases from J, with 11 bases between.